These 20 T cell receptor beta chains originate from one sample sequenced in a study of neurological immune-mediated disorders. TCRdb itself ran the 5' RACE reads through MiXCR, one entry per CDR3 protein. In the table there are 69,000 or so distinct CDR3 sequences, around 5% of which are singletons. Sequencing was carried out using PBMCs. The receptors here all came from a woman aged 70 to 79 with multiple sclerosis.

This clonotype appeared a few times. V is TRBV7-8 and J is TRBJ1-5, with 8 bases fitting TRBD1. From germline, CDR1 is SGHVS and CDR2 FQNEAQ. The CDR3 totals 16 residues. Trimming took 2 bases from V and 3 from J; bases not matched to a gene: 6. The CDR3 loop is CASSLSRTGINQPQHF. The CDR3 nucleotides read TGTGCCAGCAGCTTATCCAGGACAGGGATCAATCAGCCCCAGCATTTT. Combining the CDR3 with reference TRBV7-8 and TRBJ1-5 gives the whole variable domain GAGVSQSPRYKVAKRGQDVALRCDPISGHVSLFWYQQALGQGPEFLTYFQNEAQLDKSGLPSDRFFAERPEGSVSTLKIQRTQQEDSAVYLCASSLSRTGINQPQHFGDGTRLSIL.

This clonotype occurred many times. This chain joins TRBV20-1 and TRBJ2-7, with 9 bases aligning to TRBD1. CDR1 DFQATT and CDR2 SNEGSKA come from the germline V gene (reference sequence). Trimming removed 1 base from V and 4 bases from J; junction bases left unmatched: 5. The CDR3 has 14 amino acids. The CDR3 region is CSARATDRGYEQYF. The CDR3 DNA follows: TGCAGTGCTAGAGCAACGGACAGGGGTTACGAGCAGTACTTC.

In its sample, this clonotype was seen many times. The chain employs TRBV7-2 and TRBJ2-5; tentatively, D is TRBD2 (6 bases). Germline CDR1 reads SGHTA; CDR2 reads FQGNSA. The CDR3 has 16 amino acids. V was cut by 0 bases and J by 1 base, with 12 bases left in between. In DNA, the CDR3 is TGTGCCAGCAGCTTAGCCGGGCGGGGCCTCCAAGAGACCCAGTACTTC. Its translation: CASSLAGRGLQETQYF.

There are many counts of this clonotype. V is TRBV6-2 or TRBV6-3 and J is TRBJ2-5; TRBD1 matches at 9 bases. The CDR3 is 15 residues long. Trimming took 6 bases from V and 2 from J; bases not matched to a gene: 7. CDR1 and CDR2 from the germline V gene are MNHEY and SVGEGT. The CDR3 nucleotides read TGTGCCAGCAGAGACCGGGACAGGGTTCAAGAGACCCAGTACTTC. It codes for CASRDRDRVQETQYF.

In its sample, this clonotype was seen many times. The chain uses TRBV7-2 and TRBJ2-3; perhaps TRBD2 as D (6 bases). Germline CDR1 SGHTA, CDR2 FQGNSA. The CDR3 has 14 residues. Trimming removed 4 bases from V and 1 base from J, with 9 bases in between. The CDR3 DNA reads TGTGCCAGCAGCTCGGGACTCCGCACAGATACGCAGTATTTT. Residues: CASSSGLRTDTQYF. Looking up the rest from reference TRBV7-2 and TRBJ2-3 gives the full variable domain: GAGVSQSPSNKVTEKGKDVELRCDPISGHTALYWYRQSLGQGLEFLIYFQGNSAPDKSGLPSDRFSAERTGGSVSTLTIQRTQQEDSAVYLCASSSGLRTDTQYFGPGTRLTVL.

This clonotype was counted ten times or more. V gene TRBV20-1 combines with J gene TRBJ1-5; no firm D call. Trimming took 0 bases from V and 4 from J, leaving 10 bases between them. The CDR3 loop spans 14 amino acids. The V gene's germline CDR1 is DFQATT and CDR2 SNEGSKA (reference sequence). For the CDR3, the DNA is TGCAGTGCTAGAGAAAGGACGGCGAATCAGCCCCAGCATTTT. Translating it yields CSARERTANQPQHF.

There are many counts of this clonotype. The rearrangement joins TRBV7-2 to TRBJ2-7; possible D gene TRBD1, 5 bases. This CDR3 is 14 amino acids long. Germline-derived CDR1 and CDR2 are SGHTA and FQGNSA. The V and J ends lost 1 base and 6 bases respectively, with 13 bases between them. In DNA, the CDR3 is TGTGCCAGCAGCTTAGTTGGGGCGTTGGGCGAGCAGTACTTC. Amino acid sequence: CASSLVGALGEQYF.

This clonotype was counted many times. V gene TRBV20-1 combines with J gene TRBJ2-1; a possible D gene is TRBD1 (5 bases). The V end lost 0 bases, the J end lost 9 bases, and 24 bases lay between the germline ends. The CDR3 has 17 amino acids. CDR1 is DFQATT, CDR2 SNEGSKA, per germline (reference sequence). CDR3 sequence: CSARDPQGSPRQSEQFF. CDR3 nucleotide sequence: TGCAGTGCTAGAGATCCCCAGGGTTCCCCGAGGCAGAGTGAGCAGTTCTTC.

This clonotype has ten or more counts. The chain is built from TRBV5-1 and TRBJ2-3; 9 nucleotides match TRBD1. The CDR3 consists of 15 residues. The germline V gene encodes CDR1 SGHRS and CDR2 YFSETQ. The V gene end was trimmed by 8 bases and the J gene end by 6 bases; junction bases not matched to a gene: 13. The CDR3 DNA is TGCGCCAGTGCGGCCGGGACAGGGACTGCCGATACGCAGTATTTT. This sequence encodes CASAAGTGTADTQYF.

The table lists this clonotype with many counts. V and J are TRBV7-9 and TRBJ2-7, with no clear D. The CDR3 sequence is 13 residues long. Germline assignment: CDR1 SEHNR and CDR2 FQNEAQ (reference sequence). The germline V and J ends were trimmed by 0 bases and 2 bases, with 5 bases remaining between them. Here the CDR3 reads CASSLALAYEQYF. The CDR3 DNA is TGTGCCAGCAGCTTAGCGCTAGCCTACGAGCAGTACTTC.

This clonotype was seen repeatedly, ten times or more. This chain connects TRBV7-2 to TRBJ1-2, with a tentative D call TRBD1 (6 bases). The CDR3 runs to 13 residues. Trimming removed 5 bases from V and 5 bases from J, with 12 bases in between. The germline V gene has CDR1 SGHTA and CDR2 FQGNSA. CDR3 DNA sequence: TGTGCCAGCAGCCCCCAGGGGCGGTATGGCTACACCTTC. Translated, it gives CASSPQGRYGYTF.

This clonotype has a count of ten or more. The chain is built from TRBV20-1 and TRBJ2-5; TRBD2 matches at 14 bases. V dropped 5 bases and J dropped 4; count of bases not matched to a gene: 3. The CDR3 loop spans 14 amino acids. Looked up from germline, CDR1 is DFQATT and CDR2 is SNEGSKA (reference sequence). CDR3: CSAPGLAGGETQYF. The CDR3 DNA follows: TGCAGTGCTCCTGGACTAGCGGGAGGAGAGACCCAGTACTTC.

The rearrangement joins TRBV27 to TRBJ2-7, with TRBD1 identical over 7 bases. The CDR3 has 16 residues. The germline V gene encodes CDR1 MNHEY and CDR2 SMNVEV (reference sequence). V lost 3 bases to trimming and J lost 0 bases; unmatched junction nucleotides: 8. The CDR3 sequence: CASSFNDRVGSYEQYF. CDR3 bases: TGTGCCAGCAGTTTCAATGACAGGGTGGGCTCCTACGAGCAGTACTTC.

This clonotype was seen more than once but under ten times. The chain carries TRBV24-1 and TRBJ2-3; D uncertain. The CDR3 is made up of 13 amino acids. V was cut by 1 base and J by 2 bases, with 3 bases left in between. CDR1 is KGHDR and CDR2 is SFDVKD in the germline V gene. For the CDR3, the DNA is TGTGCCACCAGTGATTTAGTCACAGATACGCAGTATTTT. It specifies CATSDLVTDTQYF.

This clonotype was seen ten or more times. The chain employs TRBV12-3 or TRBV12-4 and TRBJ1-5; D is unclear. V lost 5 bases and J 5 bases, leaving 22 bases between the germline ends. CDR3 length equals 17 residues. DNA of the CDR3: TGTGCCAGCAGTCTGAGGGCTTCCGCCTTTAGGGATCAGCCCCAGCATTTT. Residues: CASSLRASAFRDQPQHF.

V is TRBV15 and J is TRBJ2-3; D possibly corresponds to TRBD1 (6 bases). The V end was cut by 2 bases, the J end by 3 bases, with 12 bases between. CDR1 is LNHNV and CDR2 is YYDKDF in the germline V gene (reference sequence). The CDR3 extends over 15 amino acids. CDR3 residues: CATSRKQGGTDTQYF. The CDR3 nucleotides read TGTGCCACCAGCAGAAAACAGGGTGGTACAGATACGCAGTATTTT.

This clonotype is judged medium-sized. This chain links TRBV5-6 with TRBJ2-7; TRBD2 matches at 7 bases. J was trimmed by 6 bases and V by 4 bases; bases with no gene match: 4. This CDR3 is built from 12 residues. Germline CDR1 SGHDT, CDR2 YYEEEE. The CDR3 loop reads CASSRTSGEQYF. The CDR3 coding sequence is TGTGCCAGCAGCCGGACTAGTGGCGAGCAGTACTTC.

The sample holds a few counts of this clonotype. This chain links TRBV20-1 with TRBJ1-4; D ambiguous. Germline V gene data show CDR1 as DFQATT and CDR2 as SNEGSKA (reference sequence). V lost 1 base and J lost 0, with 3 bases in between. The CDR3 is 13 residues long. CDR3 protein: CSARGATNEKLFF. The CDR3 coding sequence is TGCAGTGCTAGAGGGGCAACTAATGAAAAACTGTTTTTT.

This clonotype was recorded at least ten times. The chain combines TRBV5-6 with TRBJ2-3; maybe TRBD1 (5 bases). CDR1 is SGHDT, CDR2 YYEEEE, per germline. Trimming stripped 2 bases from V and 2 bases from J, with 15 bases between. The CDR3 sequence is 16 residues long. CDR3 coding DNA: TGTGCCAGCAGCTTTCGTATAGGGGCCAACACAGATACGCAGTATTTT. It yields the protein CASSFRIGANTDTQYF.

This clonotype was observed at least ten times. V usage is TRBV7-9 and J usage is TRBJ1-2; possible D gene TRBD1, 6 bases. Between the trimmed V and J ends, which lost 5 bases and 4 bases, there was a span of 11 bases. From germline, CDR1 is SEHNR and CDR2 FQNEAQ (reference sequence). This CDR3 has 13 amino acids. The CDR3 sequence: CASSQDSLYGYTF. In DNA form, the CDR3 reads TGTGCCAGCAGCCAGGACAGCCTCTATGGCTACACCTTC.